This TCR beta chain was retrieved from a study of CD8 T cells in ankylosing spondylitis. Findings of the study overall: What appeared characteristic of ankylosing spondylitis blood was a TCR beta motif of 7 or 8 highly homologous variants. Some motif variants had been reported before (in reactive arthritis synovial fluid and blood).

CDR3 size: 13 residues. Trimming took 3 bases from V and 0 from J, leaving 8 bases between them. The germline V gene has CDR1 DFQATT and CDR2 SNEGSKA (reference sequence). About this clonotype: Its antigen is currently unknown.

Libraries of TCR beta came from quantitative 5'-RACE with molecular barcodes. From the 5' RACE reads, TCRdb called clonotypes with MiXCR, one entry per CDR3 protein. The sample contains a few hundred thousand distinct CDR3 sequences, 9.5% to 15% of which appear only once. The clonotype was recovered from a male donor with ankylosing spondylitis. The sequencing sample was made of blood, either unsorted or a sorted T cell fraction (not recorded which). The chain couples TRBV20-1 to TRBJ1-1; maybe TRBD1 (5 bases). CDR3 loop: CSASEDMNTEAFF. In DNA, the CDR3 is TGCAGTGCTAGCGAGGACATGAACACTGAAGCTTTCTTT.